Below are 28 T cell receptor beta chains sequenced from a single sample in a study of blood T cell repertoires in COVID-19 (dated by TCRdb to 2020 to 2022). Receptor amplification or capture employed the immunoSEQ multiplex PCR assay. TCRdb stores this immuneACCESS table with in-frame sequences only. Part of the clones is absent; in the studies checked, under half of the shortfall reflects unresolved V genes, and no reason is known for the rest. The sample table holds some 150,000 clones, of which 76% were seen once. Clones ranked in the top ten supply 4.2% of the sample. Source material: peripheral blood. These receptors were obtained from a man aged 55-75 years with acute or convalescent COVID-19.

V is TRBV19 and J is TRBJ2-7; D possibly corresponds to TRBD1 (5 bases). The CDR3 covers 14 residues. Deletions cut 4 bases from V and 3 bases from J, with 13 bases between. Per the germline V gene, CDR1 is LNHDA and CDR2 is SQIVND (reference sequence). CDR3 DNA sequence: TGTGCCAGTAGTAAGACCAGGGCTATCTACGAGCAGTACTTC. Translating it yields CASSKTRAIYEQYF. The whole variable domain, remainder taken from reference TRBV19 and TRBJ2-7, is DGGITQSPKYLFRKEGQNVTLSCEQNLNHDAMYWYRQDPGQGLRLIYYSQIVNDFQKGDIAEGYSVSREKKESFPLTVTSAQKNPTAFYLCASSKTRAIYEQYFGPGTRLTVT.

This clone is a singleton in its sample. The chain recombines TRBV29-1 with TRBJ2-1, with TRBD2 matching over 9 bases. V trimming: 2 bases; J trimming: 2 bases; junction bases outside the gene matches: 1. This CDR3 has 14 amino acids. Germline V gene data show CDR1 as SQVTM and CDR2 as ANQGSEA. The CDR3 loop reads CSVERLAAYNEQFF. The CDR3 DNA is TGCAGCGTTGAAAGACTAGCGGCCTACAATGAGCAGTTCTTC.

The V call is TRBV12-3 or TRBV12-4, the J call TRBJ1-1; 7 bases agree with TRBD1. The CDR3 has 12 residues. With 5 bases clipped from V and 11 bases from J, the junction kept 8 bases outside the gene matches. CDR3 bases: TGTGCCAGCAGTCGGACAGGTCGGGGGGCTTTCTTT. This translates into CASSRTGRGAFF.

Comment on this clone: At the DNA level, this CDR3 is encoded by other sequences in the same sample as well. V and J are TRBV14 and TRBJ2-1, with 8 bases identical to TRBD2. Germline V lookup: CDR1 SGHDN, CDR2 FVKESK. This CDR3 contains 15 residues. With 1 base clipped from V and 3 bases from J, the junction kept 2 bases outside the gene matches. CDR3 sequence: CASSQGTSSYNEQFF. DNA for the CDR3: TGTGCCAGCAGCCAAGGGACTAGCAGCTACAATGAGCAGTTCTTC.

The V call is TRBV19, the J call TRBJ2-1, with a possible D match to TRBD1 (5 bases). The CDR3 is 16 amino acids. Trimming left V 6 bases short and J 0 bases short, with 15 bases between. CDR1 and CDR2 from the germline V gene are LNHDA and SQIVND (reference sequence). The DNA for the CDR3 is TGTGCCAGTAGCATCGGACATTCGGGCTCCTACAATGAGCAGTTCTTC. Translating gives CASSIGHSGSYNEQFF.

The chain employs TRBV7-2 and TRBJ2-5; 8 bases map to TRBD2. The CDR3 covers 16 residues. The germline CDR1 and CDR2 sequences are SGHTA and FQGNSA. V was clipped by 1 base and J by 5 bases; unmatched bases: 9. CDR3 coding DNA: TGTGCCAGCAGCTTAGGAGCAGCGGGAGCGCGTGAGACCCAGTACTTC. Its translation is CASSLGAAGARETQYF.

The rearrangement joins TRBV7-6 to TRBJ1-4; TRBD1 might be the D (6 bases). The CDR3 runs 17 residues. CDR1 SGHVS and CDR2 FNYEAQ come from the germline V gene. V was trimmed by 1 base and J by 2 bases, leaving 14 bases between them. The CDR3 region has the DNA TGTGCCAGCAGCTTAGAGAGCAGGGGAAGGACTAATGAAAAACTGTTTTTT. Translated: CASSLESRGRTNEKLFF.

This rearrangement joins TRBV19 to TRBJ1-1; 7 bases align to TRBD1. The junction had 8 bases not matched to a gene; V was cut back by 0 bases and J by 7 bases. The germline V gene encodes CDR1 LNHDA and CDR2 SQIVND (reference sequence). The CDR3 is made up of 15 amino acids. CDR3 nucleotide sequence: TGTGCCAGTAGTATAGAGGACAGGCCCCAGGGTGAAGCTTTCTTT. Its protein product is CASSIEDRPQGEAFF.

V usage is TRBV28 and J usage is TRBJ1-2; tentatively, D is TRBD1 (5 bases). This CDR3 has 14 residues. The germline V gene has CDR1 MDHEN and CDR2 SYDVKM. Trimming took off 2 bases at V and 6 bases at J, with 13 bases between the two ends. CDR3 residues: CASSLGAQGHGYTF. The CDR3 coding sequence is TGTGCCAGCAGTTTAGGTGCTCAGGGCCATGGCTACACCTTC.

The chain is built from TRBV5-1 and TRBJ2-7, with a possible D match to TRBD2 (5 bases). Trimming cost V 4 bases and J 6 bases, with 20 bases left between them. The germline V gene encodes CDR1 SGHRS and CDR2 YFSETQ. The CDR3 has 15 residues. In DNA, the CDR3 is TGCGCCAGCAGCCTCAGTGGAAGGGCCAGCGGCGAGCAGTACTTC. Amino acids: CASSLSGRASGEQYF.

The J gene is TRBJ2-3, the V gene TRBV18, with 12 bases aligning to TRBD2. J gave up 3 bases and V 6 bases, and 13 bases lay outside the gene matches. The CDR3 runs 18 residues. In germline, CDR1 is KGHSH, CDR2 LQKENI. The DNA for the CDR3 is TGTGCCAGCTCGACCATAATATTACTAGCGGGAGGAACAGATACGCAGTATTTT. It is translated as CASSTIILLAGGTDTQYF.

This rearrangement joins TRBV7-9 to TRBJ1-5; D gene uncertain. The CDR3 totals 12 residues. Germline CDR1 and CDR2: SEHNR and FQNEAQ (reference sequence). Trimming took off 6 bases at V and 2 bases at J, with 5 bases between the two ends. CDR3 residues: CASRQGNQPQHF. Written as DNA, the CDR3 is TGTGCCAGCAGGCAGGGCAATCAGCCCCAGCATTTT.

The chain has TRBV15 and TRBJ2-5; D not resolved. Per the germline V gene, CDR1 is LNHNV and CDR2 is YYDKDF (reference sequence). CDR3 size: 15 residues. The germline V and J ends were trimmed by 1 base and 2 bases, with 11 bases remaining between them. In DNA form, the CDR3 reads TGTGCCACCAGCAGAGTGCAGCGACCTCAAGAGACCCAGTACTTC. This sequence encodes CATSRVQRPQETQYF.

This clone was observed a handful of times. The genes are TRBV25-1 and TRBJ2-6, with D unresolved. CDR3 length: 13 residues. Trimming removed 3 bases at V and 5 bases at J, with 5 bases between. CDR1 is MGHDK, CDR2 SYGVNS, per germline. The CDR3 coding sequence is TGTGCCAGCAGTGATAGCTGGGCCAACGTCCTGACTTTC. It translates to CASSDSWANVLTF.

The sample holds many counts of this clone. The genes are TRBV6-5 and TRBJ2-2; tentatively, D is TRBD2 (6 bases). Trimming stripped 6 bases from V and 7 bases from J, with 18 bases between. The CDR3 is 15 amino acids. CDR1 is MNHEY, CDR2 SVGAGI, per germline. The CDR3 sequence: CASSSIWEDDGELFF. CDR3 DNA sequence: TGTGCCAGCAGCTCCATTTGGGAGGATGACGGGGAGCTGTTTTTT.

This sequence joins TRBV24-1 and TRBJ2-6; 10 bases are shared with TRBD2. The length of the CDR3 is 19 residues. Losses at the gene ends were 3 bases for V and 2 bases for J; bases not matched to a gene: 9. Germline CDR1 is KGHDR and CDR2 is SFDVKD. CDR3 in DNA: TGTGCCACCAGTGATCCCCGGACTAGCGGAGTCGCTGGGGCCAACGTCCTGACTTTC. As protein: CATSDPRTSGVAGANVLTF.

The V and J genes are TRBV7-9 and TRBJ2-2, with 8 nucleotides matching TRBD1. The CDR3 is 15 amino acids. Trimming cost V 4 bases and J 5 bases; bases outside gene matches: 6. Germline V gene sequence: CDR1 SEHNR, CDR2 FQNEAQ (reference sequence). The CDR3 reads CASSSTGGSTGELFF. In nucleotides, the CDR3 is TGTGCCAGCAGCTCAACAGGGGGGAGTACCGGGGAGCTGTTTTTT.

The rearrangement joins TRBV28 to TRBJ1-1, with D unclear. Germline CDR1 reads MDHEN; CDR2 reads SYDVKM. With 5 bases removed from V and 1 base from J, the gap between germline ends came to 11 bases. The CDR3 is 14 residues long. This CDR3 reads CASSPLYGNTEAFF. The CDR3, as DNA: TGTGCCAGCAGTCCCCTGTACGGGAACACTGAAGCTTTCTTT.

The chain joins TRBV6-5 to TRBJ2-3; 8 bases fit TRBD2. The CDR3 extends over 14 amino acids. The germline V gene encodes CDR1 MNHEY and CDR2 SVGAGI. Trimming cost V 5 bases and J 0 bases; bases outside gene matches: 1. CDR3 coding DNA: TGTGCCAGCAGTCGACTAGCGAGCACAGATACGCAGTATTTT. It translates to CASSRLASTDTQYF.

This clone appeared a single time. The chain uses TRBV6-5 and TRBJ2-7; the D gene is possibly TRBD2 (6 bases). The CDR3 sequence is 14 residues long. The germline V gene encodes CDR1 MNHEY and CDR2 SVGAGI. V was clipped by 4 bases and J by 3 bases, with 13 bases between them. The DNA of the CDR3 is TGTGCCAGCAGTTCGGGGACTCCCTACTACGAGCAGTACTTC. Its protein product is CASSSGTPYYEQYF.

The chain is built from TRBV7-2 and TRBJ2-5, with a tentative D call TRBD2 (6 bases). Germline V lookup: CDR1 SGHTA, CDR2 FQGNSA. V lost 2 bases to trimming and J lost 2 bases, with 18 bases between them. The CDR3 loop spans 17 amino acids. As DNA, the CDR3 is TGTGCCAGCAGCTTAAGCGCGCTCGGGGCGGGGCAAGAGACCCAGTACTTC. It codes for CASSLSALGAGQETQYF.

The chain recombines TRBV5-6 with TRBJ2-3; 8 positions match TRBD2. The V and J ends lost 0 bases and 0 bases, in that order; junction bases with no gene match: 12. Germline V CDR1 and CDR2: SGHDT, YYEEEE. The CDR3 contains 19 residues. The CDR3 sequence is CASSLVGLAQLKSTDTQYF. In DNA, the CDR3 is TGTGCCAGCAGCTTGGTAGGACTAGCCCAATTAAAAAGCACAGATACGCAGTATTTT.

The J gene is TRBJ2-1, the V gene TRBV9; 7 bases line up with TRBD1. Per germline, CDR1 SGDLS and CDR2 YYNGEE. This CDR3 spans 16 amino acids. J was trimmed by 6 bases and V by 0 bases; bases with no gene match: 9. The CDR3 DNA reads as TGTGCCAGCAGCGTAGATGGGGACAGTTACATCAATGAGCAGTTCTTC. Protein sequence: CASSVDGDSYINEQFF.

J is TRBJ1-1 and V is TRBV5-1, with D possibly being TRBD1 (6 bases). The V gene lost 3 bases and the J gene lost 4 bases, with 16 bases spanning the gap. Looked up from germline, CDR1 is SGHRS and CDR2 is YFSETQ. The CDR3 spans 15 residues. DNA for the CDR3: TGCGCCAGCAGCTCCGGGACACGGGGCTTCACTGAAGCTTTCTTT. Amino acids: CASSSGTRGFTEAFF.

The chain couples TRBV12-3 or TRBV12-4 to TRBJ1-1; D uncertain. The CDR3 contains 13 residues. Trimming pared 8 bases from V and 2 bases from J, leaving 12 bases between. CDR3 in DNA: TGTGCCAGCCAGGTCAACGTTAACACTGAAGCTTTCTTT. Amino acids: CASQVNVNTEAFF.

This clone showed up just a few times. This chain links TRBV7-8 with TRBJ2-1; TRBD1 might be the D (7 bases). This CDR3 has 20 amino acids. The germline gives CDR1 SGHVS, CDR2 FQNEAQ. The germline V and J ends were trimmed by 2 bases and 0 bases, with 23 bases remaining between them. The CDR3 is CASSLSTGAQRRASYNEQFF. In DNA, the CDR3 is TGTGCCAGCAGCTTAAGCACAGGGGCCCAGCGGAGGGCCTCCTACAATGAGCAGTTCTTC.

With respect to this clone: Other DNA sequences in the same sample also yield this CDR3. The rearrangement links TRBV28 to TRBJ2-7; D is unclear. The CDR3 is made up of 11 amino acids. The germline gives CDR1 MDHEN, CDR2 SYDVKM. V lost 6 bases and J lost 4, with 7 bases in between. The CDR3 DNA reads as TGTGCCAGCAGCCGCGGTTACGAGCAGTACTTC. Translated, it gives CASSRGYEQYF.

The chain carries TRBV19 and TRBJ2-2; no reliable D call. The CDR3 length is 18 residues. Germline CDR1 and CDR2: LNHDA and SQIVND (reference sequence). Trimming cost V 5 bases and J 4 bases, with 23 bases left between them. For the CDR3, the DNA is TGTGCCAGTAGTTTTTATAGTGAGGCAAGTCGGCCCACCGGGGAGCTGTTTTTT. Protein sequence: CASSFYSEASRPTGELFF. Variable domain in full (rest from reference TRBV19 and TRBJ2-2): DGGITQSPKYLFRKEGQNVTLSCEQNLNHDAMYWYRQDPGQGLRLIYYSQIVNDFQKGDIAEGYSVSREKKESFPLTVTSAQKNPTAFYLCASSFYSEASRPTGELFFGEGSRLTVL.